A selection of T cell receptor beta chains follows, all from one sample in a study of blood T cell repertoires in COVID-19. Measured with immunoSEQ multiplex PCR; TCRdb has only the in-frame clones, and not every one. This sample yields roughly 240,000 clones, of which roughly 82% are seen a single time; roughly 4.7% belongs to the top ten. Sample: peripheral blood. Every receptor here comes from an older woman with acute or convalescent COVID-19. The CDR3 runs from the conserved cysteine through the conserved F or W. D genes are given only for firm matches. Expanded clones get a size class; other rows say once, few or many, or leave the size out.

>TRBV4-3|TRBJ2-1|.|TRBD2
TGCGCCAGCAGCATACGATTCGGGAGGGGACCCTACAATGAGCAGTTCTTC
CASSIRFGRGPYNEQFF
>TRBV7-6|TRBJ1-6|.|.
TGTGCCAGCAGCCCGCTAGATTCACCCCTCCACTTT
CASSPLDSPLHF
>TRBV7-2|TRBJ1-2|.|TRBD1
TGTGCCAGCAGCTTAGCGCGGACAGGGGATGGCTACACCTTC
CASSLARTGDGYTF
>TRBV28|TRBJ1-5|.|.
TGTGCCAGCAGTCCCCGGGGAGAGGGCAATCAGCCCCAGCATTTT
CASSPRGEGNQPQHF
>TRBV5-4|TRBJ1-6|.|TRBD1
TGTGCCAGCAGCTTACAGGGGCTCAAGGCACCCCTCCACTTT
CASSLQGLKAPLHF
>TRBV28|TRBJ2-1|.|.
TGTGCCAGCATACAGGATGTAGGGAATGAGCAGTTCTTC
CASIQDVGNEQFF
>TRBV2|TRBJ1-2|few|.
TGTGCCAGCACAACAAACGCTAACTATGGCTACACCTTC
CASTTNANYGYTF
>TRBV6-2/TRBV6-3|TRBJ1-1|.|.
TGTGCCAGCAGTTACGTACAGGGAGTTATGAACACTGAAGCTTTCTTT
CASSYVQGVMNTEAFF
>TRBV7-9|TRBJ2-4|.|.
TGTGCCAGCAGCTCCAGTTTAGCCAAAAACATTCAGTACTTC
CASSSSLAKNIQYF
>TRBV7-2|TRBJ1-6|.|.
TGTGCCAGCAGTTGGATCTTAGGGGATTCACCCCTCCACTTT
CASSWILGDSPLHF
>TRBV6-2/TRBV6-3|TRBJ2-7|.|.
TGTGCCAGCAGTTACGGCAGGGGTAGCTCCTACGAGCAGTACTTC
CASSYGRGSSYEQYF
>TRBV7-2|TRBJ2-7|.|TRBD2
TGTGCCAGCAGCTTAGATCCGGGGGGGACCTACGAGCAGTACTTC
CASSLDPGGTYEQYF
>TRBV7-9|TRBJ2-7|.|.
TGTGCCAGCAGCCCCTACGGGGAGCAGTACTTC
CASSPYGEQYF
>TRBV18|TRBJ2-3|.|TRBD2
TGTGCCAGCTCACAAAGACTAGCGGGGGAAGATACGCAGTATTTT
CASSQRLAGEDTQYF
>TRBV7-9|TRBJ1-5|.|TRBD1
TGTGCCAGCAGCTCGGGCCCGGGACAGGGACGTAATCAGCCCCAGCATTTT
CASSSGPGQGRNQPQHF
>TRBV7-7|TRBJ2-2|.|.
TGTGCTAGCAGCGCGCTCCGGGACACCGGGGAGCTGTTTTTT
CASSALRDTGELFF
>TRBV2|TRBJ1-2|.|.
TGTGCCAGCAGTGCGCAAGTACGGACGGGGTTAAATGGCTACACCTTC
CASSAQVRTGLNGYTF
>TRBV6-2/TRBV6-3|TRBJ1-1|.|TRBD1
TGTGCCAGCAGTAACCGGGACAGGGGTTACACTGAAGCTTTCTTT
CASSNRDRGYTEAFF
>TRBV7-2|TRBJ2-5|once|.
TGTGCCAGCAGCTTAGTGGGGGATAAGACAGGCTGGGAGACCCAGTACTTC
CASSLVGDKTGWETQYF
>TRBV7-9|TRBJ1-5|.|TRBD1
TGTGCCAGCAGCACAGGGGGCTATCAGCCCCAGCATTTT
CASSTGGYQPQHF
>TRBV4-3|TRBJ1-2|.|TRBD1
TGCGCCAGCAGCCAAAGGGCTGGGACAGGGGTACGGGGCTACACCTTC
CASSQRAGTGVRGYTF
>TRBV2|TRBJ2-1|.|.
TGTGCCAGCAGTGGAGGACAGAGCAGCTCCTACAATGAGCAGTTCTTC
CASSGGQSSSYNEQFF
>TRBV27|TRBJ2-3|.|.
TGTGCCAGCAGTTTGCGAGCGGGCAGCACAGATACGCAGTATTTT
CASSLRAGSTDTQYF
>TRBV7-2|TRBJ1-2|.|.
TGTGCCAGCAGCCAGGCCGGCGGGGGCCACAATGGCTACACCTTC
CASSQAGGGHNGYTF
>TRBV7-9|TRBJ2-7|few|TRBD1
TGTGCCAGCAGCCCGTCCGGGACAGGGGGCTACGAGCAGTACTTC
CASSPSGTGGYEQYF
>TRBV7-2|TRBJ1-1|few|TRBD1
TGTGCCAGCAGCCCCGGACAGGGGAACACTGAAGCTTTCTTT
CASSPGQGNTEAFF
>TRBV21-1|TRBJ1-1|.|.
TGTGCCAGCAGCAAAGACCGGGACAGGGGCCCTGAAGCTTTCTTT
CASSKDRDRGPEAFF
>TRBV6-5|TRBJ1-5|.|TRBD1
TGTGCCAGCAGCTATGGACAGGGAGTAAATCAGCCCCAGCATTTT
CASSYGQGVNQPQHF
>TRBV30|TRBJ2-1|.|.
TGTGCCTGGAGTATCACCGGGACCTACAATGAGCAGTTCTTC
CAWSITGTYNEQFF
>TRBV5-1|TRBJ2-7|few|TRBD1
TGCGCCAGCAGCTTGCCCGGGACAGGGAGTGAGCAGTACTTC
CASSLPGTGSEQYF
>TRBV7-9|TRBJ1-2|.|TRBD1
TGTGCCAGCAGCGGGAACAGGGGGGATAACTATGGCTACACCTTC
CASSGNRGDNYGYTF
>TRBV7-2|TRBJ2-3|.|TRBD2
TGTGCCAGCGGGACTAGCGGGGGGGCCCGCACAGATACGCAGTATTTT
CASGTSGGARTDTQYF
>TRBV18|TRBJ2-5|.|TRBD2
TGTGCCAGCTCACCTCTGGGACTAGCGGAGGGCCAAGAGACCCAGTACTTC
CASSPLGLAEGQETQYF
>TRBV11-2|TRBJ2-7|.|.
TGTGCCAGCAGCTTAGAAGGGGCAGGGGCTCACGAGCAGTACTTC
CASSLEGAGAHEQYF
>TRBV12-1|TRBJ1-5|.|.
TGTGCCAGCAGCTTTTATCCCCCCCCGAGCAATCAGCCCCAGCATTTT
CASSFYPPPSNQPQHF
>TRBV11-3|TRBJ1-2|.|.
TGTGCCAGCAGCCCAGGTCCAGGGCACGGCTACACCTTC
CASSPGPGHGYTF
>TRBV4-3|TRBJ2-5|.|.
TGCGCCAGCAGCCAAGATCCCATCCAGGGGACCCAGTACTTC
CASSQDPIQGTQYF
>TRBV18|TRBJ2-5|.|TRBD1
TGTGCCAGCTCACCACCGGGACAGGGAACCCTTCGGAAGACCCAGTACTTC
CASSPPGQGTLRKTQYF
>TRBV7-2|TRBJ1-2|.|TRBD1
TGTGCCAGCAGCGAAACCTTGGACAGGGGGCAGTTTAATGGCTACACCTTC
CASSETLDRGQFNGYTF
>TRBV6-5|TRBJ2-1|.|.
TGTGCCAGCAGAGACCCGGGGGGCCTGGAGTTCTTC
CASRDPGGLEFF
>TRBV24-1|TRBJ1-4|.|.
TGTGCCGCGATACAGGGCCCTAATGAAAAACTGTTTTTT
CAAIQGPNEKLFF
>TRBV20-1|TRBJ2-1|.|TRBD2
TGCAGTGCTAGTACTAGCGCGAGGGGCAATGAGCAGTTCTTC
CSASTSARGNEQFF
>TRBV9|TRBJ2-1|.|TRBD2
TGTGCCAGCAGCGTAGGCGGGGGGGAGTACAATGAGCAGTTCTTC
CASSVGGGEYNEQFF
>TRBV6-5|TRBJ2-7|.|TRBD1
TGTGCCAGCAGTCGACAGGGCCCCAACCCCTACGAGCAGTACTTC
CASSRQGPNPYEQYF
>TRBV6-5|TRBJ1-6|.|.
TGTGCCAGCAGTTTCCAAGGGGCCTATAATTCACCCCTCCACTTT
CASSFQGAYNSPLHF
>TRBV4-3|TRBJ1-6|.|.
TGCGCCAGCAGCCAAGGGGCCAGGGTACATTCACCCCTCCACTTT
CASSQGARVHSPLHF
>TRBV5-6|TRBJ1-2|.|.
TGTGCCAGCAGCTTGGGGCGTACCTTCGGGGGCTACACCTTC
CASSLGRTFGGYTF
>TRBV10-2|TRBJ2-2|many|TRBD2
TGCGCCAGCATGGGACTAGCGAACACCGGGGAGCTGTTTTTT
CASMGLANTGELFF
>TRBV7-9|TRBJ2-2|.|TRBD1
TGTGCCAGCAGCTTAGCATGGACAGGGACAAACACCGGGGAGCTGTTTTTT
CASSLAWTGTNTGELFF
>TRBV5-1|TRBJ1-4|.|TRBD1
TGCGCCAGCAGCTTGGATCCGCCGGACAGGACTGAAAAACTGTTTTTT
CASSLDPPDRTEKLFF
>TRBV4-2|TRBJ1-2|.|TRBD1
TGTGCCAGCAGCCAAGATAAGGGGGCAATGGGCTACACCTTC
CASSQDKGAMGYTF
>TRBV19|TRBJ1-5|.|TRBD1
TGTGCCAGTAGTATGGGGACAGTAGCGTGGGGCAATCAGCCCCAGCATTTT
CASSMGTVAWGNQPQHF
>TRBV18|TRBJ1-1|.|TRBD1
TGTGCCAGCTCACCGAACTCCCGGGACAGCAAGTACTATAACACTGAAGCTTTCTTT
CASSPNSRDSKYYNTEAFF
>TRBV11-2|TRBJ1-5|.|TRBD1
TGTGCCAGCAGCCGATCCATTGGACAGGGCGGTCAGCCCCAGCATTTT
CASSRSIGQGGQPQHF
>TRBV4-3|TRBJ1-3|.|.
TGCGCCAGCAGCCAAGTCGGCTGGTGGGACTCCCTGAGTGGAAACACCATATATTTT
CASSQVGWWDSLSGNTIYF
>TRBV6-1|TRBJ2-1|.|TRBD2
TGTGCCAGCAAGGGTTACGCGGGGGGTTACAATGAGCAGTTCTTC
CASKGYAGGYNEQFF
>TRBV3-1/TRBV3-2|TRBJ2-7|.|.
TGTGCCAGCAGCCAAGATCCTAGTGGTTCCTTCTACGAGCAGTACTTC
CASSQDPSGSFYEQYF
>TRBV5-4|TRBJ1-1|.|TRBD1
TGTGCCAGCAGCTTGAGACAGGGCTTCGTTGAAGCTTTCTTT
CASSLRQGFVEAFF
>TRBV28|TRBJ2-7|.|.
TGTGCCAGCAGTTTTCCGGGGACCTACGAGCAGTACTTC
CASSFPGTYEQYF
>TRBV3-1/TRBV3-2|TRBJ1-6|.|.
TGTGCCAGCAGCCCATCCAGTACAGTGGCGCCCCTCCACTTT
CASSPSSTVAPLHF